The clone carrying this T cell receptor (beta chain) turned up a few times. Germline V gene sequence: CDR1 LNHDA, CDR2 SQIVND (reference sequence). This CDR3 has 14 amino acids. Trimming left V 7 bases short and J 1 base short, with 12 bases between. Method: immunoSEQ multiplex PCR; TCRdb's copy keeps in-frame clones and lacks some. The data show 200,000 to 250,000 clones, with just under 85% seen just once and around 16% held by the top ten. The source of the sample is a study of blood T cell repertoires in COVID-19. The clonotype originates from a man aged 35 to 55 who had recovered from COVID-19. The sequenced sample was PBMCs or T cells enriched from blood (not recorded which). This chain connects TRBV19 to TRBJ2-3, with D possibly TRBD1 on 7 matching bases. This CDR3 is CASTTGEGTDTQYF. The CDR3, as DNA: TGTGCCAGTACTACAGGGGAGGGCACAGATACGCAGTATTTT.